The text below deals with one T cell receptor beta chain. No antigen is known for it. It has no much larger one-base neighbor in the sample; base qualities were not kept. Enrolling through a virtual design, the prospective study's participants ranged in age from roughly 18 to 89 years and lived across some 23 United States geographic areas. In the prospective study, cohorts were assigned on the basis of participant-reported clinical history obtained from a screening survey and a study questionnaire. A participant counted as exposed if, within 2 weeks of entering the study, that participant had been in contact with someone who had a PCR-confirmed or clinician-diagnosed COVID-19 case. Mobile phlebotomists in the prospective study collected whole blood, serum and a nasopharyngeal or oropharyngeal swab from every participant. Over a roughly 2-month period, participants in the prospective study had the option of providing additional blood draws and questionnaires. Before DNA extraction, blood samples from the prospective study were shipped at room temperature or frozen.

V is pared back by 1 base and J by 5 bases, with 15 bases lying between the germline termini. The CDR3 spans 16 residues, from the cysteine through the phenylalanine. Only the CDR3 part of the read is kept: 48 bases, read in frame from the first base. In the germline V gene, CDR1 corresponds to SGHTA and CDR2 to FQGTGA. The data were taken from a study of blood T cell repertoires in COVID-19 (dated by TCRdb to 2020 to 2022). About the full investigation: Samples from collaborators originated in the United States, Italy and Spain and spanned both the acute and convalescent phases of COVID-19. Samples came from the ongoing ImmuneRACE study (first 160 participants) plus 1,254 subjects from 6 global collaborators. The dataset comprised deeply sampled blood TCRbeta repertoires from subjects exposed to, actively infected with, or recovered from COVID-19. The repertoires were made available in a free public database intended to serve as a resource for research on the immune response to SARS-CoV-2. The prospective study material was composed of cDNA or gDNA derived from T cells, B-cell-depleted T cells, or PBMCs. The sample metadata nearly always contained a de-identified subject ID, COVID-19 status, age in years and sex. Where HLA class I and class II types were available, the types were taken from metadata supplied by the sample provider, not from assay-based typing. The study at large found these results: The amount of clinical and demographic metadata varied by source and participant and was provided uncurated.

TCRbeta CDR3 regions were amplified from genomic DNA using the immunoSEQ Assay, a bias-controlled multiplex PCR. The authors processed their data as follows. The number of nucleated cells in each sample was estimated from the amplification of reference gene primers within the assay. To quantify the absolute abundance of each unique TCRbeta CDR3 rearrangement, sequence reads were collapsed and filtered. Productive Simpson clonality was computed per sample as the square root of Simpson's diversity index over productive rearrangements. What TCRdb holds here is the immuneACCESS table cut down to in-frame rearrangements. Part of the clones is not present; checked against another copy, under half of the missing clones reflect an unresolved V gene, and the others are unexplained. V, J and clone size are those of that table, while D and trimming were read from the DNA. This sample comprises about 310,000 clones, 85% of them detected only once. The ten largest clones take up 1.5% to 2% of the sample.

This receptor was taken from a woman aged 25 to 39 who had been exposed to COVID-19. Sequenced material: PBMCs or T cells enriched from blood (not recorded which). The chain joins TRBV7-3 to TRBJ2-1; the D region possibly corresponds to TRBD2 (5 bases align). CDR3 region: CASSLSTRVENNEQFF. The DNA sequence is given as TGTGCCAGCAGCTTAAGTACGAGGGTAGAAAACAATGAGCAGTTCTTC.